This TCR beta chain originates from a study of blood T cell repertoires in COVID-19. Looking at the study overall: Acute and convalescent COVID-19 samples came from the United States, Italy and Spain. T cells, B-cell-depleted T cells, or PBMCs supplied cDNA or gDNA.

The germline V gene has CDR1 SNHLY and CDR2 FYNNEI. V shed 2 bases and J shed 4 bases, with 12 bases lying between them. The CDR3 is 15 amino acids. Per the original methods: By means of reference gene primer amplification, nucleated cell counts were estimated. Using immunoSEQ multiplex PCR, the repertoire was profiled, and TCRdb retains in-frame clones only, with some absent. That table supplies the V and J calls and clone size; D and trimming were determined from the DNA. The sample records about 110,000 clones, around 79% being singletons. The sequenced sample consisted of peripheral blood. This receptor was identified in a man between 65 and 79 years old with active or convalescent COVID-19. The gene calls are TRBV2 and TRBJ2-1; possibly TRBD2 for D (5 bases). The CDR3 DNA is TGTGCCAGCAGTGAACCCCCGCGGGCGTACAATGAGCAGTTCTTC. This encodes CASSEPPRAYNEQFF.